Listed below are T cell receptor beta chains from one sample, sequenced in a study of OX40 agonist ivuxolimab in advanced cancers. Assay used: immunoSEQ multiplex PCR; TCRdb lists only in-frame clones, some missing. The sample gives fewer than 70,000 clones, around four fifths of which show up once; about 3.1% is in the top ten. Sequences were derived from CD4+ or CD8+ T cells sorted from blood, sampled in a trial of the OX40 agonist ivuxolimab. These receptors were obtained from an adult with an advanced solid tumor such as melanoma, head and neck, liver or kidney cancer. Both conserved end residues are part of each CDR3. The order of the fields is J gene, V gene, CDR3 protein.

>TRBJ1-2|TRBV19
CASSLGQDFNYGYTF
>TRBJ1-4|TRBV7-8
CASSLAPGTANGRVLFF
>TRBJ2-7|TRBV21-1
CASSQGGPYEQYF
>TRBJ2-7|TRBV5-1
CATNRDPSYEQYF
>TRBJ2-3|TRBV19
CASSNAGPRTTKNTQYF
>TRBJ2-3|TRBV11-3
CASGTRDKSTDTQYF
>TRBJ2-7|TRBV5-1
CASSVDGGYEQYF
>TRBJ2-3|TRBV5-5
CASSSVGVTDTQYF
>TRBJ2-3|TRBV6-5
CASRHAGGTDTQYF
>TRBJ2-1|TRBV27
CASTSGDRVWANEQFF
>TRBJ1-1|TRBV19
CASSTGTGKGGTEAFF
>TRBJ2-7|TRBV19
CASQGSTYEQYF
>TRBJ2-1|TRBV19
CASNEDRGGGYNEQFF
>TRBJ2-7|TRBV7-8
CASSLALLREQYF
>TRBJ1-3|TRBV6-5
CASSRLYRDTIYF
>TRBJ2-7|TRBV9
CASSATSVEFYEQYF
>TRBJ2-2|TRBV11-3
CASSPGSGELFF